This T cell receptor (beta chain) was sequenced during a study of cytomegalovirus exposure and HLA in healthy donors (dated by TCRdb to 2015 to 2018). Notes on the research overall: An earlier analysis of several hundred of the donors reported more than 250 Gb of sequence data and approximately 110 million unique TCR beta sequences from approximately 180 million T cells. Approximately 310 gigabases of sequencing data and around 80 million unique TCR sequences made up an early release that covered 500 to 700 HLA-typed donors. Among the roughly 370 genotyped donors, 75% to 90% belonged to the genetic ancestry cluster associated with self-reported Caucasian donors. The study was designed to test whether signatures of past pathogen exposure could be identified by cataloging public T cell receptors. The study profiled the T cell repertoires of hundreds of subjects by immunosequencing and related them to cytomegalovirus serostatus. In addition to the first cohort of roughly 670 subjects, a separate validation cohort of 120 different subjects was used. To predict cytomegalovirus infection status, the study combined high-throughput TCR immunosequencing, statistical association of individual TCRs with disease status, and machine learning. A later analysis re-examined previously published TCR beta repertoires from just over 650 donors and added high-resolution HLA genotyping to investigate patterns of TCR occurrence. Rather than drawing on any new phenotypic data, the later analysis identified candidate immune exposures from TCR beta sequences and the way those sequences occurred across donors. To decide whether each TCR beta V gene segment behaved as functional or pseudogenic, an earlier analysis of some 570 of the donors relied on high-throughput TCR beta sequencing. Donor age, sex, ethnicity and CMV serostatus were collected together with the repertoire data. A later genetic analysis used genome-wide SNP genotypes for about three fifths of the 666 donors, treating that subset as a discovery cohort. All discovery cohort repertoires had been generated on a single sequencing platform. HLA typing covered class I and class II loci at four-digit resolution. The number of donors typed differed by locus, with about 620-630 for A, B, C, DRB1 and DQB1, around 520 for DQA1, 606 for DPA1, and 400 to 490 for DPB1. Because of strong linkage in the cohort, roughly five DR-DQ haplotypes were treated as single units for association and clustering. Among roughly 400 genotyped donors of the cohort, an average of around 240,000 unique TCR beta nucleotide sequences was sequenced per donor, of which 15% to 20% were non-productive. The full study reports these points: A cluster of highly shared sequence variants was judged likely to represent a technical artifact of the sequencing pipeline. The only immune exposure information available for the cohort was CMV serostatus. A later analysis associated some 17,000 TCR beta sequences with specific HLA alleles at a false discovery rate of 0.05. The classifier was reported to diagnose cytomegalovirus status with high specificity and sensitivity in both the original cohort and the validation cohort. Some IMGT-functional V segments, including TRBV6-2 and TRBV6-3, could not be told apart with the 87-base-pair reads, so those segments were excluded. Broadly in line with IMGT annotations, most TCR beta V segments showed up in productive rearrangements about 90% or about 30% of the time in an earlier analysis of 450 to 600 of the donors. The study gave a list of about 160 TCR beta chains associated with cytomegalovirus. Three of the identified cytomegalovirus-associated TCR beta chains were confirmed in vitro to be specific for cytomegalovirus antigens. Correlated functional status among segregating V segments might reflect linkage disequilibrium, but an unknown experimental factor could not be ruled out. A further reported finding was that TCR beta sequences accurately predicted the HLA-A and HLA-B alleles for most subjects in the first cohort. Several of the top co-occurrence clusters appeared to be linked to parvovirus B19, influenza, CMV and Epstein-Barr virus, according to a later analysis. Most TCR sequences were observed very rarely across donors, whereas some public TCRs were present in many individuals. The earlier analysis of nearly 600 of the donors excluded roughly 17 rarely observed V segments, including chromosome 9 orphons, because counts were too low. A later genetic analysis associated a missense DCLRE1C variant with V-gene and J-gene trimming of TCR beta chains, and an independent cohort replicated the association. A later analysis found that TCR association rates varied across HLA loci, with DRB1 alleles showing the most associated TCRs and HLA-C alleles the fewest. Compared with the roughly 720-donor mean, donors in an Asian-associated ancestry cluster had fewer N-insertions in productive TCRs, according to a later genetic analysis. It was suggested by the authors that the approach could potentially be generalized to other disease states and immunological phenotypes. A later analysis found that HLA-associated TCR beta chains were more clonally expanded and had lower generation probabilities than equally common non-associated chains. Sequencing depth was assumed to be roughly uniform across donors in the presence/absence analyses, though that assumption may not hold. Because some donors lacked HLA typing at each locus, the association tests relied only on the typed subset. Strong co-occurrence of HLA alleles, especially DR and DQ, made assigning TCR associations to individual alleles difficult. Most CMV-associated TCR beta chains appeared to be HLA-restricted in a later analysis, and the HLA associations seemed to be driven largely by CMV exposure. In this cohort, only TCR beta chains were sequenced, and detectable features were limited by the absence of alpha or paired-chain data.

In regard to this clone: The clone's antigen remains unknown. Base qualities are missing; no much larger clone stands one base away.

The cohort consisted of 600 or so healthy bone marrow donors. At the time of sampling, all cohort members were nominally healthy, though unrecorded immune exposures were likely present. The donor was CMV seronegative and belonged to the group of 320 or so seronegative cohort members. A peripheral blood sample was collected from each donor, and TCR beta sequencing was performed on peripheral blood mononuclear cells. The Qiagen DNeasy Blood Extraction Kit was used to extract genomic DNA from the blood cell samples. The library was obtained by the immunoSEQ multiplex PCR assay. For the multiplex PCR, a mixture combining 60 forward primers for TCR Vbeta segments and 13 reverse primers for TCR Jbeta segments was used. The CDR3 region of rearranged TCR beta genes was amplified from genomic DNA by a multiplex PCR assay. The amplified TCR beta libraries were sequenced on the Illumina HiSeq System as 87-base-pair reads. In the source study's methods: A later analysis tallied tens of millions of unique TCR beta chains across the 600 to 700 repertoires, and approximately 12 million of those chains were shared by two or more donors. To remove PCR and sequencing errors, raw reads were error-corrected and collapsed into unique sequences using a nearest-neighbor algorithm that merged closely related sequences. Alignment of CDR3 sequences to IMGT reference sequences was used to assign V, D and J gene segments. For a sequence to be retained, at least a six-nucleotide match to both a V gene segment and a J gene segment was required. Rearrangements were called productive when the CDR3 lacked stop codons and stayed in frame with V and J; all others were non-productive. CDR3 was defined by IMGT convention, running from the second conserved V-encoded cysteine to the conserved J-encoded phenylalanine. Sequences without an unambiguous match to a single V gene segment were excluded from the earlier analysis of a few hundred of the donors. An earlier analysis of about 590 of the donors classified V segments as functional when productive rearrangements were above 56.7% and as segregating when the standard deviation between donors was above 5%. To diagnose cytomegalovirus status from the catalog of TCR beta chain sequences, a statistical classification framework was built. In a later analysis, TCR nucleotide sequences were compared against IMGT/GENE-DB human TR gene sequences so that V and J genes could be assigned. Using the TCRdist pipeline, a later analysis assigned CDR3 sequences along with most-parsimonious VDJ recombination scenarios. In a later analysis, each TCR beta chain was defined by its CDR3 amino acid sequence together with its V-gene family, and reads lacking a unique V-gene family were excluded. A later analysis removed 592 highly shared, low-generation-probability nucleotide sequences to deal with suspected cross-contamination and a sequencing artifact. In a later analysis, a clonal expansion index for each public chain was calculated from normalized within-repertoire ranks of inferred template counts. In a later analysis, generation probabilities were computed using a VDJ recombination model fitted to out-of-frame rearrangements, and the results were checked against IGoR. In a later analysis, TCR-TCR, TCR-HLA and TCR-CMV co-occurrence was scored with hypergeometric tests, and a repertoire-size bias correction was applied to TCR pairs. A later analysis estimated false discovery rates by permuting HLA or CMV assignments 20 times. A later analysis grouped co-occurring TCRs with DBSCAN, adding TCRdist sequence similarity when clustering within HLA-allele-positive subsets. Co-occurrence clustering excluded repertoires with fewer than 30,000 or more than 120,000 public chains, plus five with anomalous nucleotide sharing. The clones in this table, taken by TCRdb from immuneACCESS, are in-frame only. Not every clone is retained; where verified, under half of the shortfall comes from an unresolved V gene, and the cause of the rest is unknown. The V and J calls and clone size come from that table; D and trimming were worked out from the DNA. The sample contains 110,000 or so clones, 70% to 85% of them found a single time. Approximately 2.7% of the sample goes to the ten largest clones.

The CDR3 covers 11 residues, taking in both the cysteine and the phenylalanine. CDR3 DNA is the only sequence kept; it has 33 bases, read in frame from the first base. V is cut by 10 bases and J by 4 bases, and the space between the germline ends is 8 bases. CDR1 and CDR2 are drawn from the germline V gene (reference sequence): LNHNV, YYDKDF. The TCR comes from a woman younger than 30 in good health and CMV-seronegative. The specimen sequenced was PBMCs. The chain joins TRBV15 to TRBJ1-3; the D segment cannot be called with confidence. Read as DNA, the sequence is TGTGCCATAAGAGGGGGAAACACCATATATTTT. This is translated as CAIRGGNTIYF.